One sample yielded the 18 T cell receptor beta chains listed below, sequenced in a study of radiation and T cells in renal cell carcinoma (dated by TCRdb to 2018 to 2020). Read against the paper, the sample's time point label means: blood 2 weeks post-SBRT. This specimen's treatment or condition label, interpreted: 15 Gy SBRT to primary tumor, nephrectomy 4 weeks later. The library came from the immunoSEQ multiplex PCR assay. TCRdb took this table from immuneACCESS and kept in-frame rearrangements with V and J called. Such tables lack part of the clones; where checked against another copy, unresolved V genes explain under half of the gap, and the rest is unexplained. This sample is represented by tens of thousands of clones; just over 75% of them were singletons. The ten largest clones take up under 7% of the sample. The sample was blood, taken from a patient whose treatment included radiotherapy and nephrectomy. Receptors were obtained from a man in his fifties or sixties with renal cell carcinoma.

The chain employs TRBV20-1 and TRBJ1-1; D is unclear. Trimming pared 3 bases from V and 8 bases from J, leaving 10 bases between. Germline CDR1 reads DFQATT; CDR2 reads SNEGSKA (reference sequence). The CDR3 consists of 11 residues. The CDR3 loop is CSARGSGEAFF. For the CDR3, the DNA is TGCAGTGCTAGGGGGTCCGGGGAAGCTTTCTTT.

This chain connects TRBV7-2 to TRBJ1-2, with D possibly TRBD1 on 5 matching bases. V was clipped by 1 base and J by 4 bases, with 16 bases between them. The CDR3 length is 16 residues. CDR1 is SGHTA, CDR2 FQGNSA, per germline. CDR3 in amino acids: CASSLDGNRRGYGYTF. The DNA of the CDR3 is TGTGCCAGCAGCTTAGACGGGAACAGGCGTGGCTATGGCTACACCTTC.

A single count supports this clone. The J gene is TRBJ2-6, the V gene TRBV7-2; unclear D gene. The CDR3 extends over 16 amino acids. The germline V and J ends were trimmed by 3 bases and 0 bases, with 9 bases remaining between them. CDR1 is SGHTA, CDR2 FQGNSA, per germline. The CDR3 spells CASSFRKASGANVLTF. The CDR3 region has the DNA TGTGCCAGCAGCTTCCGCAAGGCCTCTGGGGCCAACGTCCTGACTTTC.

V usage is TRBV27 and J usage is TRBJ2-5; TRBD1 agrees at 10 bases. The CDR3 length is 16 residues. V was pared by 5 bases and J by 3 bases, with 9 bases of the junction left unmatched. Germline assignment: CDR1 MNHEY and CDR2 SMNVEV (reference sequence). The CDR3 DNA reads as TGTGCCAGCAGTCCTACCCGGGACAGGGGCGAAGAGACCCAGTACTTC. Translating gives CASSPTRDRGEETQYF.

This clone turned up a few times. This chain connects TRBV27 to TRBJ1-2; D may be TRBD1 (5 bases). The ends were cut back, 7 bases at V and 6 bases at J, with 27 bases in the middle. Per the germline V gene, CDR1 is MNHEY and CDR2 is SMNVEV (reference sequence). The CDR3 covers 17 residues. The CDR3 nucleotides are TGTGCCAGCAACCCCTCGGGACGGTTGTGGGCTCCTAATGGCTACACCTTC. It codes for CASNPSGRLWAPNGYTF.

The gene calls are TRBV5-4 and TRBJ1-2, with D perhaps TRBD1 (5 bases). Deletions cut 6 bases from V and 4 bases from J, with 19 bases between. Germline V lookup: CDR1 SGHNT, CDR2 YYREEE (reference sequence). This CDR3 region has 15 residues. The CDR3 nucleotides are TGTGCCAGCATCCCCCGGGGGGGGTCGTTCTATGGCTACACCTTC. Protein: CASIPRGGSFYGYTF.

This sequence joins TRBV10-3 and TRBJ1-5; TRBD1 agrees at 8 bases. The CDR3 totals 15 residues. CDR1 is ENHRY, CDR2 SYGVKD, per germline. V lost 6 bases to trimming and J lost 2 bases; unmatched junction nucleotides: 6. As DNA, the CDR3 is TGTGCCATCAGACCCGGACAGGGAGGCAATCAGCCCCAGCATTTT. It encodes CAIRPGQGGNQPQHF.

The CDR3, as DNA: TGTGCCAGCAGCGTAGCTGAGGGGGCGGCTGGAAACACCATATATTTT. It is translated as CASSVAEGAAGNTIYF. The V and J genes are TRBV9 and TRBJ1-3, with 7 bases fitting TRBD1. The ends lost 0 bases at V and 2 bases at J; junction bases unmatched: 5. The CDR3 is 16 amino acids. CDR1 and CDR2 from the germline V gene are SGDLS and YYNGEE.

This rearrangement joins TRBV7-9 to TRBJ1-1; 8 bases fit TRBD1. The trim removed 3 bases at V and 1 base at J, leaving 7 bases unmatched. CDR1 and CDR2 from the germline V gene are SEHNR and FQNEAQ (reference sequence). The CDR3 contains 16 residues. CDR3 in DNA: TGTGCCAGCAGCTTGTTGAGGGGGACAGGGAACACTGAAGCTTTCTTT. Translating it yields CASSLLRGTGNTEAFF.

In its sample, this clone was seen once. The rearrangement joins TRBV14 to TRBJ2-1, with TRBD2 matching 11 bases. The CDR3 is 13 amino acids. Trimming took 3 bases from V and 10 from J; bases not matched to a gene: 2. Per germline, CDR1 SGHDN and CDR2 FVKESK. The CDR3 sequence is CASSQGLAEEQFF. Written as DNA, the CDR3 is TGTGCCAGCAGCCAGGGACTAGCGGAAGAGCAGTTCTTC.

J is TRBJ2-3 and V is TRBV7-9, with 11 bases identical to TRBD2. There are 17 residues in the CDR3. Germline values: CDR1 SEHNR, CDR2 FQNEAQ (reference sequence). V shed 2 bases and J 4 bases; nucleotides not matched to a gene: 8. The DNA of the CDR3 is TGTGCCAGCAGCTTATCGCTAGCGGGAGGTCTCGCAGATACGCAGTATTTT. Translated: CASSLSLAGGLADTQYF.

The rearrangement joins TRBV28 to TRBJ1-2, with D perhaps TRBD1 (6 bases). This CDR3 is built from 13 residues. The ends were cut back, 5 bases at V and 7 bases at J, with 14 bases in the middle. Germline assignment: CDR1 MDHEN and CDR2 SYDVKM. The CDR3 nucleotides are TGTGCCAGCAGTGACTCGACAGGTACTGGCTACACCTTC. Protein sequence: CASSDSTGTGYTF.

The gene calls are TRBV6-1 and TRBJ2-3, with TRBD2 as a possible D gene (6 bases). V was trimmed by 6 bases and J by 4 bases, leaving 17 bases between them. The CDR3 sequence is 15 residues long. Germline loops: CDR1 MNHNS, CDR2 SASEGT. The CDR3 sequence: CASRTLLANADTQYF. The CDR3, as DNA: TGTGCCAGCAGAACCCTACTAGCCAACGCAGATACGCAGTATTTT.

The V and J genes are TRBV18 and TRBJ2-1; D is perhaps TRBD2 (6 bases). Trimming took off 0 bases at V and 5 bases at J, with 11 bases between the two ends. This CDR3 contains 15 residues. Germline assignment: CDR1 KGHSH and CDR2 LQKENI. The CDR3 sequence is CASSPPEGGHNEQFF. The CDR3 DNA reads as TGTGCCAGCTCACCACCGGAGGGAGGACACAATGAGCAGTTCTTC.

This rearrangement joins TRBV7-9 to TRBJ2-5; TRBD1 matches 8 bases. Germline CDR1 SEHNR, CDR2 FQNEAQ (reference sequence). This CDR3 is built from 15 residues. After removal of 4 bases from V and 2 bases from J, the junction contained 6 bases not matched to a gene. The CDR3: CASSSGTGPQETQYF. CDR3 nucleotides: TGTGCCAGCAGCTCCGGGACAGGACCTCAAGAGACCCAGTACTTC.

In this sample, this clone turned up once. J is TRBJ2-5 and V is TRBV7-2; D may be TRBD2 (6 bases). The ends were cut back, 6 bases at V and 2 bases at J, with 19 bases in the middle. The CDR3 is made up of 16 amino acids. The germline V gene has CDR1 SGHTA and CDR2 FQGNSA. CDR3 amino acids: CASSLNLLALQETQYF. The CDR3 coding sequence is TGTGCCAGCAGTTTAAACTTACTAGCTTTACAAGAGACCCAGTACTTC.

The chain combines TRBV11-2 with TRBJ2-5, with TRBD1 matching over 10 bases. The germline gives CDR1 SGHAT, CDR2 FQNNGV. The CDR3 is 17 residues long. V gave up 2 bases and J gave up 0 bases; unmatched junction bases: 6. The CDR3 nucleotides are TGTGCCAGCAGCTTAAGGGGGACAGGGGAGAACCAAGAGACCCAGTACTTC. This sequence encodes CASSLRGTGENQETQYF.

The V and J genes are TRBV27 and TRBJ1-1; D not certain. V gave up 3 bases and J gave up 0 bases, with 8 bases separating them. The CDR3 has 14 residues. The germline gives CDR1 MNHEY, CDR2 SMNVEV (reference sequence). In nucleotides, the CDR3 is TGTGCCAGCAGTTTTAGGCAGCTGAACACTGAAGCTTTCTTT. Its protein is CASSFRQLNTEAFF.